This TCR beta chain emerged from a study of cytomegalovirus exposure and HLA in healthy donors. The PCR contained 60 Vbeta and 13 Jbeta primers. Assay: immunoSEQ multiplex PCR; the TCRdb copy retains only in-frame clones and omits some. The sample has approximately 120,000 clones; approximately 80% are singletons. The CDR3 is 13 amino acids. Trimming left V 0 bases short and J 8 bases short, with 11 bases between. The germline CDR1 and CDR2 sequences are SGHKS and YYEKEE (reference sequence). The chain uses TRBV5-5 and TRBJ1-2; D is uncertain. Sequencing used PBMCs. The clonotype comes from a woman between 40 and 50 years old in good health and CMV-seropositive. CDR3 in DNA: TGTGCCAGCAGCTTGGGACACCTTCCCGGCTACACCTTC. It translates to CASSLGHLPGYTF.